The 32 T cell receptor beta chains listed next were all sequenced from one sample in a study of pediatric ulcerative colitis. Assay used: immunoSEQ multiplex PCR; TCRdb lists only in-frame clones, some missing. The repertoire holds around 36,000 clones, with about three quarters as singletons. One to two pinch biopsies were taken from the rectum during colonoscopy. Source material: gut tissue. These receptor sequences come from a boy between 10 and 17 years old with mild ulcerative colitis.

The chain carries TRBV23-1 and TRBJ2-2, with D unresolved. TRBV23-1 is an open reading frame, and its role is uncertain. V lost 6 bases, J lost 4 bases, and 3 bases lay in between. This CDR3 has 11 amino acids. The CDR3 here is CASRPTGELFF. The DNA of the CDR3 is TGCGCCAGCAGGCCCACCGGGGAGCTGTTTTTT.

This chain uses TRBV14 with TRBJ1-1, with a tentative D call TRBD1 (6 bases). The CDR3 sequence is 14 residues long. The V end was cut by 3 bases, the J end by 0 bases, with 8 bases between. Germline V lookup: CDR1 SGHDN, CDR2 FVKESK. The CDR3 sequence is CASSHQGMNTEAFF. In DNA, the CDR3 is TGTGCCAGCAGCCACCAGGGGATGAACACTGAAGCTTTCTTT.

The chain recombines TRBV15 with TRBJ2-7; the D gene is possibly TRBD1 (5 bases). The CDR3 is 15 amino acids. The germline gives CDR1 LNHNV, CDR2 YYDKDF (reference sequence). V lost 1 base and J 3 bases, leaving 13 bases between the germline ends. The CDR3 sequence: CATSRARVVIYEQYF. CDR3 DNA sequence: TGTGCCACCAGCAGAGCCAGGGTAGTCATCTACGAGCAGTACTTC.

Only a few counts were recorded for this clone. The chain employs TRBV7-2 and TRBJ1-6; D gene ambiguous. The CDR3 has 14 residues. V was cut by 1 base and J by 2 bases, with 3 bases left in between. Germline CDR1 reads SGHTA; CDR2 reads FQGNSA. The CDR3 region is CASSLEAYNSPLHF. The CDR3 DNA is TGTGCCAGCAGCTTAGAAGCCTATAATTCACCCCTCCACTTT.

The gene calls are TRBV5-1 and TRBJ2-5, with TRBD2 matching 11 bases. Trimming removed 4 bases from V and 3 bases from J; junction bases left unmatched: 8. CDR3 length: 16 amino acids. The V gene's germline CDR1 is SGHRS and CDR2 YFSETQ. CDR3 residues: CASSQISGGAEETQYF. The CDR3 region has the DNA TGCGCCAGCAGCCAAATTAGCGGGGGGGCTGAAGAGACCCAGTACTTC. Together with reference TRBV5-1 and TRBJ2-5, the CDR3 gives the full variable domain: KAGVTQTPRYLIKTRGQQVTLSCSPISGHRSVSWYQQTPGQGLQFLFEYFSETQRNKGNFPGRFSGRQFSNSRSEMNVSTLELGDSALYLCASSQISGGAEETQYFGPGTRLLVL.

This chain uses TRBV30 with TRBJ1-2, with D maybe TRBD1 (5 bases). Trimming removed 3 bases from V and 7 bases from J, with 12 bases in between. The CDR3 totals 12 residues. Germline V lookup: CDR1 GTSNPN, CDR2 SVGIG (reference sequence). The CDR3 DNA reads TGTGCCTGGAGGGACATCTTCCTTGGCTACACCTTC. Translated: CAWRDIFLGYTF.

The chain joins TRBV6-6 to TRBJ1-2, with D perhaps TRBD1 (6 bases). In germline, CDR1 is MNHNY, CDR2 SVGAGI (reference sequence). V lost 2 bases and J lost 8, with 15 bases in between. CDR3 length equals 14 residues. DNA for the CDR3: TGTGCCAGCAGTTACACAGGGTCCGGTAGAGGCTACACCTTC. Its protein is CASSYTGSGRGYTF.

The chain joins TRBV9 to TRBJ1-2; D is unresolved. Germline loops: CDR1 SGDLS, CDR2 YYNGEE. CDR3 length: 16 amino acids. Trimming cost V 4 bases and J 4 bases, with 20 bases left between them. For the CDR3, the DNA is TGTGCCAGCAGCCCCCACACCTCCGGGTCGCGCTATGGCTACACCTTC. The encoded protein is CASSPHTSGSRYGYTF.

The chain recombines TRBV13 with TRBJ2-1, with TRBD2 matching over 8 bases. Germline trimming cut 0 bases from V and 3 bases from J; bases unmatched to any gene: 1. Germline assignment: CDR1 PRHDT and CDR2 FYEKMQ (reference sequence). The CDR3 has 15 residues. The CDR3 coding sequence is TGTGCCAGCAGCTTAGGGCGGGGGGTCTACAATGAGCAGTTCTTC. It translates to CASSLGRGVYNEQFF. The complete variable domain, with remaining parts taken from reference TRBV13 and TRBJ2-1, reads AAGVIQSPRHLIKEKRETATLKCYPIPRHDTVYWYQQGPGQDPQFLISFYEKMQSDKGSIPDRFSAQQFSDYHSELNMSSLELGDSALYFCASSLGRGVYNEQFFGPGTRLTVL.

This clone was seen only a few times. The chain combines TRBV19 with TRBJ1-2; D possibly corresponds to TRBD1 (5 bases). This CDR3 region has 15 residues. CDR1 is LNHDA, CDR2 SQIVND, per germline (reference sequence). Trimming shortened V by 1 base and J by 6 bases, and 15 bases separated the two germline ends. This CDR3 is CASSIAQGKIDGYTF. The CDR3 DNA follows: TGTGCCAGTAGTATAGCGCAGGGCAAAATTGATGGCTACACCTTC.

The genes are TRBV18 and TRBJ1-5, with D possibly TRBD1 on 5 matching bases. V lost 2 bases and J lost 0, with 11 bases in between. Per germline, CDR1 KGHSH and CDR2 LQKENI. The CDR3 contains 16 residues. The CDR3 coding sequence is TGTGCCAGCTCACCAGGCAGGGCGTTTAGCAATCAGCCCCAGCATTTT. This gives the protein CASSPGRAFSNQPQHF.

The chain combines TRBV28 with TRBJ2-7, with 9 bases aligning to TRBD1. Germline V CDR1 and CDR2: MDHEN, SYDVKM. The CDR3 contains 14 residues. With V trimmed by 9 bases and J by 2 bases, 8 bases remained unmatched. The CDR3 region has the DNA TGTGCCAGTAAACGACAGGGGGTGACCTACGAGCAGTACTTC. Translating it yields CASKRQGVTYEQYF.

This chain connects TRBV4-2 to TRBJ1-2; tentative D call: TRBD1 (5 bases). From germline, CDR1 is LGHNA and CDR2 YNFKEQ. This CDR3 spans 14 amino acids. Trimming took 1 base from V and 3 from J, leaving 9 bases between them. DNA for the CDR3: TGTGCCAGCAGCCAAGTAGGGGCAGACTATGGCTACACCTTC. It codes for CASSQVGADYGYTF.

This chain uses TRBV7-3 with TRBJ1-1; 9 bases map to TRBD1. Looked up from germline, CDR1 is SGHTA and CDR2 is FQGTGA. There are 12 residues in the CDR3. V lost 3 bases, J lost 11 bases, and 4 bases stayed unmatched. CDR3 sequence reads: CASSLTGGEAFF. The CDR3 DNA follows: TGTGCCAGCAGCTTGACAGGGGGTGAGGCTTTCTTT.

This rearrangement joins TRBV2 to TRBJ1-2; no firm D call. V was pared by 4 bases and J by 6 bases, with 12 bases between. Germline CDR1 SNHLY, CDR2 FYNNEI. This CDR3 is built from 13 residues. CDR3 in amino acids: CASSGRREDGYTF. As DNA, the CDR3 is TGTGCCAGCAGTGGTCGTAGGGAGGATGGCTACACCTTC.

The chain is built from TRBV9 and TRBJ2-3; no reliable D call. Germline V CDR1 and CDR2: SGDLS, YYNGEE. V lost 0 bases, J lost 2 bases, and 4 bases lay in between. The CDR3 extends over 13 amino acids. For the CDR3, the DNA is TGTGCCAGCAGCGTAGTGGCCACAGATACGCAGTATTTT. Its translation is CASSVVATDTQYF.

The chain is built from TRBV5-4 and TRBJ2-7; no firm D call. CDR1 and CDR2 (germline): SGHNT, YYREEE (reference sequence). The CDR3 loop spans 12 amino acids. The V and J ends lost 3 bases and 0 bases respectively, with 4 bases between them. The CDR3 here is CASSSSSYEQYF. CDR3 nucleotides: TGTGCCAGCAGCTCCAGCTCCTACGAGCAGTACTTC.

V gene TRBV6-1 combines with J gene TRBJ1-6; 10 positions agree with TRBD1. Per germline, CDR1 MNHNS and CDR2 SASEGT. Losses at the gene ends were 5 bases for V and 7 bases for J; bases not matched to a gene: 5. The CDR3 consists of 15 residues. The CDR3 sequence is CASSRQGASNSPLHF. The CDR3 DNA reads TGTGCCAGCAGTAGACAGGGGGCGAGCAATTCACCCCTCCACTTT.

This chain connects TRBV6-1 to TRBJ1-1; no clear D. With 2 bases removed from V and 1 base from J, the gap between germline ends came to 5 bases. The CDR3 covers 13 residues. Germline values: CDR1 MNHNS, CDR2 SASEGT. The CDR3 spells CASSERQNTEAFF. CDR3 sequence (DNA): TGTGCCAGCAGTGAAAGGCAGAACACTGAAGCTTTCTTT.

The rearrangement uses TRBV6-5 and TRBJ1-2, with D perhaps TRBD1 (5 bases). The V gene's germline CDR1 is MNHEY and CDR2 SVGAGI. The V gene lost 5 bases and the J gene lost 4 bases, with 17 bases spanning the gap. CDR3 size: 15 residues. The CDR3 nucleotides are TGTGCCAGCAGTCCCGGGGCCAGAGGGACCTATGGCTACACCTTC. Encoded protein: CASSPGARGTYGYTF.

The DNA for the CDR3 is TGTGCCAGCAGCAAAAGCCCGGGACAGATAAATGAAAAACTGTTTTTT. It translates to CASSKSPGQINEKLFF. V gene TRBV2 combines with J gene TRBJ1-4; TRBD1 matches 7 bases. Germline-derived CDR1 and CDR2 are SNHLY and FYNNEI. After removal of 6 bases from V and 5 bases from J, the junction contained 12 bases not matched to a gene. The CDR3 covers 16 residues.

The chain has TRBV4-1 and TRBJ2-1; 8 positions match TRBD2. Losses at the gene ends were 1 base for V and 8 bases for J; bases not matched to a gene: 10. The CDR3 is 16 amino acids. Germline-derived CDR1 and CDR2 are MGHRA and YSYEKL. This CDR3 reads CASSQGGRGLVHEQFF. CDR3 nucleotides: TGCGCCAGCAGCCAAGGCGGCCGGGGACTAGTACATGAGCAGTTCTTC.

The chain recombines TRBV7-8 with TRBJ2-7; tentative D call: TRBD1 (5 bases). Germline-derived CDR1 and CDR2 are SGHVS and FQNEAQ. This CDR3 comprises 12 residues. Trimming left V 5 bases short and J 0 bases short, with 5 bases between. The CDR3 DNA reads TGTGCCAGCAGCCAGGGCTCCTACGAGCAGTACTTC. Translation gives CASSQGSYEQYF.

This chain uses TRBV23-1 with TRBJ1-1; possible D gene TRBD1, 6 bases. TRBV23-1 is recorded as an ORF, its role being uncertain. Deletions cut 5 bases from V and 1 base from J, with 11 bases between. The CDR3 is 14 residues long. CDR3 sequence: CASSTGQSNTEAFF. CDR3 coding DNA: TGCGCCAGCAGTACTGGACAGTCGAACACTGAAGCTTTCTTT.

The chain's CDR3 is CSASDRDNNEQFF. The CDR3 DNA sequence: TGCAGCGCTTCGGACAGGGACAACAATGAGCAGTTCTTC. The rearrangement joins TRBV29-1 to TRBJ2-1; 8 bases are shared with TRBD1. The germline CDR1 and CDR2 sequences are SQVTM and ANQGSEA. The ends lost 7 bases at V and 5 bases at J; junction bases unmatched: 7. This CDR3 is built from 13 residues.

Here the CDR3 reads CASSLGETQYF. The CDR3 nucleotides are TGCGCCAGCAGCCTAGGGGAGACCCAGTACTTC. The gene calls are TRBV10-2 and TRBJ2-5; no reliable D call. Germline values: CDR1 WSHSY, CDR2 SAAADI. The ends were cut back, 6 bases at V and 5 bases at J, with 7 bases in the middle. The CDR3 totals 11 residues.

The chain carries TRBV19 and TRBJ2-3; TRBD2 matches 10 bases. The J segment lost 0 bases and the V segment lost 3 bases, leaving 12 bases of the junction unmatched. Germline V gene data show CDR1 as LNHDA and CDR2 as SQIVND (reference sequence). The CDR3 loop spans 19 amino acids. This chain's CDR3 is CASSILLAGRGSSTDTQYF. The CDR3 bases are TGTGCCAGTAGTATCCTACTAGCGGGGAGGGGATCTAGCACAGATACGCAGTATTTT.

The chain combines TRBV10-2 with TRBJ2-7; D is possibly TRBD1 (5 bases). V was clipped by 4 bases and J by 3 bases, with 10 bases between them. The CDR3 contains 13 residues. The germline gives CDR1 WSHSY, CDR2 SAAADI. CDR3 region: CASSGLRVYEQYF. The CDR3, as DNA: TGCGCCAGCAGTGGCCTCAGGGTCTACGAGCAGTACTTC.

This chain uses TRBV6-1 with TRBJ1-2; 7 bases are shared with TRBD1. Germline V gives CDR1 MNHNS, CDR2 SASEGT. Trimming took 5 bases from V and 0 from J; bases not matched to a gene: 3. The CDR3 has 14 amino acids. CDR3 loop: CASSPDRANYGYTF. CDR3 nucleotides: TGTGCCAGCAGTCCCGACAGGGCTAACTATGGCTACACCTTC.

The J gene is TRBJ1-5, the V gene TRBV19; D is unresolved. CDR1 is LNHDA and CDR2 is SQIVND in the germline V gene (reference sequence). The CDR3 spans 12 residues. Trimming pared 7 bases from V and 5 bases from J, leaving 9 bases between. Here the CDR3 reads CASNSEDQPQHF. The CDR3 nucleotides read TGTGCCAGTAACTCTGAGGATCAGCCCCAGCATTTT.

The V gene is TRBV5-1, the J gene TRBJ1-1; 8 nucleotides agree with TRBD1. J was trimmed by 3 bases and V by 6 bases; bases with no gene match: 7. The CDR3 contains 14 residues. Germline-derived CDR1 and CDR2 are SGHRS and YFSETQ. CDR3 protein: CASTKTGADTEAFF. DNA of the CDR3: TGCGCCAGCACCAAGACAGGGGCGGACACTGAAGCTTTCTTT.

This chain joins TRBV29-1 and TRBJ1-3, with TRBD1 identical over 7 bases. CDR3 length: 13 residues. Trimming cost V 7 bases and J 2 bases; bases outside gene matches: 5. In germline, CDR1 is SQVTM, CDR2 ANQGSEA. The CDR3 loop is CSATTGAGNTIYF. The CDR3 nucleotides read TGCAGCGCCACAACAGGGGCTGGAAACACCATATATTTT.